This TCR beta chain came from a study of blood T cell repertoires in COVID-19. Study summary: The United States, Italy and Spain provided the acute and convalescent COVID-19 samples. Sources were T cells, B-cell-depleted T cells, or PBMCs; the material itself was cDNA or gDNA.

This clone was recorded once. Trimming took 4 bases from V and 6 from J; bases not matched to a gene: 1. The CDR3 runs to 13 residues. Per the germline V gene, CDR1 is LGHDT and CDR2 is YNNKEL (reference sequence). One Seattle source followed patients from active infection through their disease course. Source study methods: The authors estimated nucleated cell counts from reference gene primer amplification. Method: immunoSEQ multiplex PCR; TCRdb's copy keeps in-frame clones and lacks some. Clone size and V and J calls were adopted from that table, with D and trimming inferred from the DNA. The sample yields more than 250,000 clones, about nine tenths seen once.

This TCR came from a woman aged 50 to 60 with COVID-19, enrolled during active disease. The chain is built from TRBV3-1 (or the pseudogene TRBV3-2) and TRBJ1-2, with 11 bases identical to TRBD1. Sequences were obtained from peripheral blood. In nucleotides, the CDR3 is TGTGCCAGCAGCCGGACAGGGGGCGATGGCTACACCTTC. Its translation: CASSRTGGDGYTF.